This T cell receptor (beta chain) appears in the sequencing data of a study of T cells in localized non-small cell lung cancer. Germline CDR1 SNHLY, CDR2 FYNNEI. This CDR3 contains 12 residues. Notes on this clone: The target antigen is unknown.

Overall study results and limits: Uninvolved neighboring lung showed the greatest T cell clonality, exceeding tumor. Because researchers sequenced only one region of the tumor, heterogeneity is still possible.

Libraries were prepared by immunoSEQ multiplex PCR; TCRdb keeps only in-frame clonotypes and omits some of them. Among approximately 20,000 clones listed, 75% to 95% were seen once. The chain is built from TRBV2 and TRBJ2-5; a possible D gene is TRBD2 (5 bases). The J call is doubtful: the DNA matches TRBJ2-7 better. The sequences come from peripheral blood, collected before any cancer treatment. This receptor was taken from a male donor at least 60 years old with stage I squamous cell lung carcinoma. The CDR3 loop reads CASDYARYEQYF. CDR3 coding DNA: TGTGCCAGCGACTACGCTAGGTACGAGCAGTACTTC.